The clone carrying this TCR beta chain was found once. The primer mix had 60 Vbeta and 13 Jbeta primers. The data were produced by immunoSEQ multiplex PCR, yet TCRdb's version contains in-frame clones alone and is incomplete. The table includes roughly 71,000 clones, roughly 80% detected once. The sample comes from a study of cytomegalovirus exposure and HLA in healthy donors. In the study overall: Assignment to the Caucasian-associated ancestry cluster applied to approximately 80% of the approximately 370 genotyped donors.

The CDR3 sequence is 13 residues long. Germline V lookup: CDR1 MNHEY, CDR2 SMNVEV (reference sequence). V was clipped by 6 bases and J by 1 base; unmatched bases: 0. The rearrangement joins TRBV27 to TRBJ1-5, with TRBD1 matching over 7 bases. The sample comprised PBMCs. The sequence derives from a girl between 10 and 17 years old in good health and CMV-seropositive. The CDR3 loop reads CASRGQSNQPQHF. The CDR3 DNA is TGTGCCAGCAGGGGACAGAGCAATCAGCCCCAGCATTTT.